This TCR beta chain derives from a study of blood T cell repertoires in COVID-19. Whole-study context: Acute and convalescent COVID-19 specimens originated in the United States, Italy and Spain. T cells, B-cell-depleted T cells, or PBMCs provided the cDNA or gDNA that served as material.

In the study's own analysis: Reference gene primers were amplified, and this amplification served to estimate nucleated cell counts. Data came from immunoSEQ multiplex PCR; TCRdb stores just in-frame clones and leaves some out. V and J calls and clone size are copied from that table; D and trimming were computed from the DNA. The sample has 280,000 or so clones; roughly 88% are singletons. The V segment lost 1 base and the J segment 6 bases; nucleotides outside the gene matches: 5. The CDR3 is 15 amino acids. Germline V gene data show CDR1 as SGHAT and CDR2 as FQNNGV. Sequencing was performed on peripheral blood. The chain has TRBV11-2 and TRBJ2-1, with 8 bases lining up with TRBD2. The clonotype comes from a woman aged 25 to 39 who had recovered from COVID-19. CDR3 sequence (DNA): TGTGCCAGCAGCTTAGGCGGGGGGCTTGTCAATGAGCAGTTCTTC. The encoded protein is CASSLGGGLVNEQFF.